This TCR beta chain appears in the sequencing data of a study of T cell changes during pregnancy in multiple sclerosis. Some clones are missing from TCRdb's copy, which holds only in-frame ones; the method was immunoSEQ multiplex PCR. Among some 68,000 clones listed, about 92% were seen once. V gave up 3 bases and J gave up 1 base, with 10 bases separating them. Germline CDR1 and CDR2: MNHEY and SMNVEV (reference sequence). The CDR3 has 14 residues. The material was peripheral blood, obtained in the second trimester of pregnancy. This clonotype was obtained from a female donor in good health, enrolled as a control in a pregnancy study. The chain joins TRBV27 to TRBJ2-7, with D tentatively TRBD1 (6 bases). In nucleotides, the CDR3 is TGTGCCAGCAGTTTGAGGGGGTTTTCCTACGAGCAGTACTTC. Protein sequence: CASSLRGFSYEQYF.